This entry concerns a single TCR beta chain. PCR was performed a second time for about 7 to 11 cycles using a sample-barcoded 5' primer and a J-beta primer mix. TCRdb reanalysed the 5' RACE reads using MiXCR and keeps one entry per CDR3 protein. This sample has 900,000 to 950,000 distinct CDR3 sequences; about 29% occur once, and the top ten carry roughly 10%. These data originate in a study of blood T cells in healthy people across ages. This CDR3 region has 15 residues. Looked up from germline, CDR1 is MNHNY and CDR2 is SVGAGI (reference sequence). V dropped 6 bases and J dropped 5 bases, with 14 bases sitting between them. The data were also submitted as part of a second study, on T cells of mothers and their children.

The receptor's source is a woman between 40 and 50 years old in good health. Sequenced input: blood. The gene calls are TRBV6-6 and TRBJ1-6; possibly TRBD1 for D (5 bases). The CDR3 DNA reads as TGTGCCAGCAGCCAGACAGTCGCCAATAATTCACCCCTCCACTTT. It translates to CASSQTVANNSPLHF.